The next 17 T cell receptor beta chains were all read from a single sample in a study of blood T cell repertoires in COVID-19. Clones were sequenced by immunoSEQ multiplex PCR, and TCRdb holds only the in-frame ones, with some missing. The table includes approximately 200,000 clones, roughly 88% detected once. The material sequenced was peripheral blood. These receptors were collected from a man aged 55 to 70 with acute or convalescent COVID-19.

The gene calls are TRBV7-8 and TRBJ1-2; 10 bases line up with TRBD1. The CDR3 covers 17 residues. Trimming removed 1 base from V and 5 bases from J; junction bases left unmatched: 10. Germline CDR1 is SGHVS and CDR2 is FQNEAQ. This CDR3 reads CASSLETGGSSMYGYTF. CDR3 nucleotides: TGTGCCAGCAGCTTAGAGACAGGGGGCTCGTCCATGTATGGCTACACCTTC.

The rearrangement links TRBV2 to TRBJ2-7; 14 positions agree with TRBD2. The germline V gene has CDR1 SNHLY and CDR2 FYNNEI. J gave up 4 bases and V 10 bases, and 3 bases lay outside the gene matches. The CDR3 has 13 residues. The CDR3 sequence: CANGLAGGYEQYF. DNA for the CDR3: TGTGCCAACGGACTAGCGGGAGGTTACGAGCAGTACTTC. The full variable domain, in which reference TRBV2 and TRBJ2-7 provide the parts outside the CDR3, is EPEVTQTPSHQVTQMGQEVILRCVPISNHLYFYWYRQILGQKVEFLVSFYNNEISEKSEIFDDQFSVERPDGSNFTLKIRSTKLEDSAMYFCANGLAGGYEQYFGPGTRLTVT.

This clone showed up just once. V usage is TRBV3-1 (or the pseudogene TRBV3-2) and J usage is TRBJ2-7; the match to TRBD1 covers 7 bases. The V gene end was trimmed by 0 bases and the J gene end by 5 bases; junction bases not matched to a gene: 7. Germline loops: CDR1 LGHDT, CDR2 YNNKEL (reference sequence). The CDR3 extends over 15 amino acids. The CDR3 DNA reads as TGTGCCAGCAGCCAAGATTGGACAGGTGCTCACGAGCAGTACTTC. It encodes CASSQDWTGAHEQYF.

This rearrangement joins TRBV27 to TRBJ2-7, with TRBD2 matching 11 bases. The J segment lost 5 bases and the V segment lost 6 bases, leaving 15 bases of the junction unmatched. The CDR3 sequence is 17 residues long. Germline V lookup: CDR1 MNHEY, CDR2 SMNVEV (reference sequence). CDR3 sequence: CASRLLWPTSGSNEQYF. The CDR3 DNA sequence: TGTGCCAGCAGACTACTCTGGCCTACTAGCGGGAGCAACGAGCAGTACTTC.

The chain links TRBV7-2 to TRBJ1-5; D might be TRBD1 (5 bases). V shed 5 bases and J shed 3 bases, with 17 bases lying between them. The V gene's germline CDR1 is SGHTA and CDR2 FQGNSA. CDR3 length equals 16 residues. The CDR3 DNA sequence: TGTGCCAGCAGCCCTTTTTCAGGGCAGTTCAATCAGCCCCAGCATTTT. Protein product: CASSPFSGQFNQPQHF.

The chain is built from TRBV2 and TRBJ2-7; D not resolved. This CDR3 comprises 12 residues. V was cut by 5 bases and J by 2 bases, with 7 bases left in between. CDR1 and CDR2 from the germline V gene are SNHLY and FYNNEI. CDR3 loop: CASSISTYEQYF. The CDR3 DNA reads TGTGCCAGCAGTATTTCCACCTACGAGCAGTACTTC.

V and J are TRBV27 and TRBJ2-5, with TRBD2 matching over 11 bases. V shed 6 bases and J 4 bases; nucleotides not matched to a gene: 7. The CDR3 loop spans 15 amino acids. Germline lookup yields CDR1 MNHEY and CDR2 SMNVEV (reference sequence). CDR3 nucleotides: TGTGCCAGCAGCTACATAGGGACTAGCGGAGAGACCCAGTACTTC. Amino acid sequence: CASSYIGTSGETQYF.

This clone has a single count. The DNA of the CDR3 is TGCGCCAGCAGCAAGGGACTAGCGGGAGGGCCGGTCACCGGGGAGCTGTTTTTT. Protein sequence: CASSKGLAGGPVTGELFF. The rearrangement uses TRBV5-1 and TRBJ2-2; 16 bases are shared with TRBD2. Trimming took 4 bases from V and 4 from J; bases not matched to a gene: 7. The CDR3 has 18 amino acids. Germline V gene data show CDR1 as SGHRS and CDR2 as YFSETQ.

The genes are TRBV6-5 and TRBJ2-7, with TRBD1 as a possible D gene (6 bases). The CDR3 runs to 14 residues. Germline V gene data show CDR1 as MNHEY and CDR2 as SVGAGI. V lost 6 bases, J lost 4 bases, and 16 bases lay in between. The CDR3 sequence is CASRGDGGKYEQYF. CDR3 DNA sequence: TGTGCCAGCAGGGGGGATGGGGGCAAATACGAGCAGTACTTC.

The chain has TRBV2 and TRBJ2-2; D unresolved. This CDR3 is built from 15 residues. Germline assignment: CDR1 SNHLY and CDR2 FYNNEI. Trimming took 5 bases from V and 1 from J, leaving 11 bases between them. In DNA, the CDR3 is TGTGCCAGCAGTCCAACAGACGGGAACACCGGGGAGCTGTTTTTT. Protein: CASSPTDGNTGELFF.

The chain joins TRBV3-1 (or the pseudogene TRBV3-2) to TRBJ2-5, with 10 bases that match TRBD2. The CDR3 loop spans 18 amino acids. The germline gives CDR1 LGHDT, CDR2 YNNKEL (reference sequence). J lost 1 base, V lost 4 bases, and 12 bases had no gene match. The chain's CDR3 is CASSLNPGLAAAQETQYF. CDR3 coding DNA: TGTGCCAGCAGCCTCAACCCAGGACTAGCGGCTGCCCAAGAGACCCAGTACTTC.

This chain joins TRBV5-1 and TRBJ2-1; TRBD1 might be the D (6 bases). The CDR3 covers 16 residues. Trimming cost V 5 bases and J 2 bases, with 17 bases left between them. CDR1 is SGHRS, CDR2 YFSETQ, per germline. In DNA form, the CDR3 reads TGCGCCAGCAGGTTCGCCACAGGGAGCGCCTACAATGAGCAGTTCTTC. It is translated as CASRFATGSAYNEQFF.

The chain uses TRBV6-1 and TRBJ1-6; maybe TRBD1 (6 bases). The CDR3 is 16 amino acids. V was pared by 3 bases and J by 0 bases, with 9 bases between. Germline CDR1 MNHNS, CDR2 SASEGT. This CDR3 reads CASSDQGSSYNSPLHF. CDR3 bases: TGTGCCAGCAGTGACCAGGGGAGCTCCTATAATTCACCCCTCCACTTT.

The chain is built from TRBV9 and TRBJ1-1; TRBD1 agrees at 9 bases. The CDR3 loop spans 17 amino acids. Losses at the gene ends were 0 bases for V and 1 base for J; bases not matched to a gene: 7. From germline, CDR1 is SGDLS and CDR2 YYNGEE. The CDR3 protein is CASSVDPGQGANTEAFF. CDR3 DNA sequence: TGTGCCAGCAGCGTAGATCCGGGACAGGGTGCGAACACTGAAGCTTTCTTT.

The J gene is TRBJ2-3, the V gene TRBV5-5, with D possibly TRBD1 on 6 matching bases. Deletions cut 4 bases from V and 2 bases from J, with 14 bases between. Germline CDR1 and CDR2: SGHKS and YYEKEE (reference sequence). CDR3 length: 15 residues. The CDR3 loop reads CASSAQDRLTDTQYF. CDR3 sequence (DNA): TGTGCCAGCAGCGCCCAGGACAGACTCACAGATACGCAGTATTTT.

V usage is TRBV24-1 and J usage is TRBJ2-2, with TRBD2 matching 9 bases. Trimming at V came to 4 bases and at J to 4 bases, leaving 3 bases not matched to a gene. This CDR3 region has 15 residues. Per germline, CDR1 KGHDR and CDR2 SFDVKD. DNA of the CDR3: TGTGCCACCAGTGACGCGGGAGGGCCCACCGGGGAGCTGTTTTTT. It specifies CATSDAGGPTGELFF.

The chain joins TRBV28 to TRBJ1-2; D perhaps matches TRBD1 (6 bases). This CDR3 comprises 14 residues. Deletions cut 3 bases from V and 4 bases from J, with 12 bases between. The V gene's germline CDR1 is MDHEN and CDR2 SYDVKM. CDR3 DNA: TGTGCCAGCAGTTTGGGAGGGGGAATCTATGGCTACACCTTC. This codes for CASSLGGGIYGYTF.